This T cell receptor beta chain stems from a study of OX40 agonist ivuxolimab in advanced cancers. Generated by immunoSEQ multiplex PCR, the TCRdb table keeps only in-frame clones and is missing some. The sample shows about 110,000 clones, around 93% of them seen only once. This CDR3 spans 17 amino acids. J was trimmed by 1 base and V by 4 bases; bases with no gene match: 6. The germline gives CDR1 MDHEN, CDR2 SYDVKM. The chain employs TRBV28 and TRBJ2-1; 11 positions match TRBD2. The source of this sequence is an adult with an advanced solid tumor such as melanoma, head and neck, liver or kidney cancer. Sequenced here: CD4+ or CD8+ T cells sorted from blood, sampled in a trial of the OX40 agonist ivuxolimab. This CDR3 is CASSSAGTSGSYNEQFF. The CDR3 bases are TGTGCCAGCAGTTCCGCCGGGACTAGCGGATCCTACAATGAGCAGTTCTTC. The full variable domain, rest sourced from reference TRBV28 and TRBJ2-1, is DVKVTQSSRYLVKRTGEKVFLECVQDMDHENMFWYRQDPGLGLRLIYFSYDVKMKEKGDIPEGYSVSREKKERFSLILESASTNQTSMYLCASSSAGTSGSYNEQFFGPGTRLTVL.